This TCR beta chain was captured by sequencing in a study of shared T cell receptors in the human thymus. Germline V gives CDR1 GTSNPN, CDR2 SVGIG (reference sequence). Germline trimming cut 5 bases from V and 6 bases from J; bases unmatched to any gene: 6. The CDR3 is 13 amino acids. Libraries were prepared by immunoSEQ multiplex PCR; TCRdb keeps only in-frame clonotypes and omits some of them. Of about 500,000 clones listed, more than 75% are singletons. This sample also appeared in a second study, on human thymus T cells. That work contributes: Infants, healthy and Finnish, who were having corrective surgery for congenital heart defects served as donors. Obtained as resections during corrective heart surgery, the thymus tissue was then studied. Thymic as well as blood repertoires seemed to favor certain V and J genes unevenly. Among unrelated individuals, related research reported thymic repertoires that overlapped highly.

This clonotype was obtained from a boy in the first two years of life with a congenital heart defect. The chain has TRBV30 and TRBJ1-5; 8 positions match TRBD1. The sequencing input was thymocytes. As DNA, the CDR3 is TGTGCCTGGGGACAGGGCTCGGCTCAGCCCCAGCATTTT. This translates into CAWGQGSAQPQHF.